Listed below are T cell receptor beta chains from one sample, sequenced in a study of untreated major depressive disorder. Clones were sequenced by immunoSEQ multiplex PCR, and TCRdb holds only the in-frame ones, with some missing. The table has about 27,000 clones, around 90% seen once; the top ten hold roughly 0.72%. The sequenced sample consisted of CD4+ T cells from PBMCs. The receptors originated from a woman aged 30 to 39 with major depressive disorder. CDR3s include the opening cysteine and the closing phenylalanine or tryptophan. The D gene is left open where the match is weak. Some rows have no size entry. The others give once, few or many, or a class for an expanded clone.

V gene	D gene	J gene	clone size	CDR3 protein	CDR3 DNA
TRBV10-2	-	TRBJ2-7	-	CASSRGYEQYF	TGCGCCAGCTCAAGGGGCTACGAGCAGTACTTC
TRBV7-6	-	TRBJ2-7	-	CASSTRGSGRYEQYF	TGTGCCAGCAGCACGCGAGGTTCCGGAAGGTACGAGCAGTACTTC
TRBV7-2	-	TRBJ1-5	-	CASSPGGVSNQPQHF	TGTGCCAGCAGCCCCGGAGGGGTCAGCAATCAGCCCCAGCATTTT
TRBV27	TRBD1	TRBJ1-3	-	CASGERTGARGNTIYF	TGTGCCAGCGGCGAAAGGACAGGAGCACGAGGAAACACCATATATTTT
TRBV25-1	-	TRBJ2-1	-	CASSDIERRNEQFF	TGTGCCAGCAGTGACATTGAGCGGAGGAATGAGCAGTTCTTC
TRBV4-3	-	TRBJ1-6	-	CASSQEREGNSPLHF	TGCGCCAGCAGCCAAGAACGGGAGGGAAATTCACCCCTCCACTTT
TRBV28	-	TRBJ1-2	-	CASSAGGYGYTF	TGTGCCAGCTCTGCGGGAGGATATGGCTACACCTTC
TRBV5-6	TRBD1	TRBJ1-2	-	CASSSLFREGALDYGYTF	TGTGCCAGCAGCTCCCTGTTTCGAGAGGGGGCGTTGGACTATGGCTACACCTTC
TRBV2	TRBD2	TRBJ2-1	-	CASARTSGRYEFF	TGTGCCAGCGCCCGGACTAGCGGGAGATACGAGTTCTTC
TRBV13	-	TRBJ2-7	-	CASSLRANYEQYF	TGTGCCAGCAGCTTAAGGGCAAACTACGAGCAGTACTTC
TRBV7-2	TRBD2	TRBJ2-1	-	CASSFAGAPREQFF	TGTGCCAGCAGCTTTGCGGGAGCCCCCCGTGAGCAGTTCTTC
TRBV28	-	TRBJ2-7	-	CASSARREQYF	TGTGCCAGCAGTGCCCGTCGGGAGCAGTACTTC
TRBV7-8	-	TRBJ1-2	few	CASSFLTGWDGYTF	TGTGCCAGCAGCTTTCTCACAGGGTGGGATGGCTACACCTTC
TRBV4-3	TRBD2	TRBJ2-5	-	CASSQVASGSYQETQYF	TGCGCCAGCAGCCAAGTGGCTAGCGGGAGTTATCAGGAGACCCAGTACTTC
TRBV19	-	TRBJ1-5	-	CASSHFQTGGNQPQHF	TGTGCCAGTAGCCACTTCCAGACGGGGGGCAATCAGCCCCAGCATTTT
TRBV27	-	TRBJ1-5	-	CASSFGVRDQPQHF	TGTGCCAGCAGTTTCGGGGTCAGGGATCAGCCCCAGCATTTT
TRBV5-6	TRBD1	TRBJ2-7	-	CASSFRGSGSYEQYF	TGTGCCAGCAGCTTCAGGGGGAGCGGCTCCTACGAGCAGTACTTC
TRBV11-2	-	TRBJ2-5	-	CASSSLGPQETQYF	TGTGCCAGCAGCTCACTGGGACCTCAAGAGACCCAGTACTTC
TRBV9	-	TRBJ1-6	few	CASNSGFAYNSPLHF	TGTGCCAGCAATTCGGGATTCGCATATAATTCACCCCTCCACTTT
TRBV18	TRBD2	TRBJ2-1	-	CASSPWTSGSYNEQFF	TGTGCCAGCTCACCCTGGACTAGCGGATCCTACAATGAGCAGTTCTTC
TRBV7-9	TRBD1	TRBJ1-2	-	CASSFSQGVGYTF	TGTGCCAGCAGCTTCTCCCAGGGGGTTGGCTACACCTTC
TRBV28	TRBD1	TRBJ1-5	-	CASSLRQGAQPQHF	TGTGCCAGCAGTTTAAGACAGGGGGCCCAGCCCCAGCATTTT
TRBV29-1	-	TRBJ2-3	-	CSVVLLARVTDTQYF	TGCAGCGTAGTTCTCCTAGCGCGGGTAACAGATACGCAGTATTTT
TRBV9	-	TRBJ1-2	-	CASSPPTDGYGYTF	TGTGCCAGCAGCCCCCCGACCGATGGCTATGGCTACACCTTC
TRBV28	-	TRBJ2-1	-	CATIELPRYNEQFF	TGTGCCACCATTGAGCTCCCCCGCTACAATGAGCAGTTCTTC
TRBV5-1	-	TRBJ1-1	once	CASSLAADVNTEAFF	TGCGCCAGCAGCTTGGCTGCGGACGTGAACACTGAAGCTTTCTTT
TRBV5-4	TRBD1	TRBJ1-5	-	CASSSDRGQPQHF	TGTGCCAGCAGCTCGGACAGGGGCCAGCCCCAGCATTTT
TRBV5-4	-	TRBJ2-7	-	CASSPQVGGQQYF	TGTGCCAGCAGCCCCCAAGTGGGGGGCCAGCAGTACTTC
TRBV7-9	-	TRBJ1-1	-	CATEPTINTEAFF	TGTGCCACCGAACCTACGATAAACACTGAAGCTTTCTTT
TRBV7-2	TRBD1	TRBJ1-2	-	CASSLRGQGNHGYTF	TGTGCCAGCAGCTTACGGGGACAGGGGAATCATGGCTACACCTTC
TRBV2	TRBD2	TRBJ2-7	once	CASGFGTSGAEQYF	TGTGCCAGCGGTTTCGGGACTAGCGGAGCCGAGCAGTACTTC
TRBV9	-	TRBJ1-1	once	CASSVEDTEAFF	TGTGCCAGCAGCGTAGAGGACACTGAAGCTTTCTTT
TRBV5-8	-	TRBJ1-5	-	CASSLEGGGSNQPQHF	TGTGCCAGCAGCTTGGAGGGCGGAGGGAGCAATCAGCCCCAGCATTTT
TRBV4-3	TRBD1	TRBJ1-4	-	CASSRTRDRSEKLFF	TGCGCCAGCAGCCGCACTCGGGACAGAAGTGAAAAACTGTTTTTT
TRBV5-1	-	TRBJ2-7	-	CASSLPETASYEQYF	TGCGCCAGCAGCTTGCCGGAGACAGCCTCCTACGAGCAGTACTTC
TRBV29-1	TRBD2	TRBJ2-1	-	CSVTGGAEVDEQFF	TGCAGCGTCACCGGGGGGGCGGAGGTGGATGAGCAGTTCTTC
TRBV28	TRBD1	TRBJ2-3	-	CASREDRGGFDTQYF	TGTGCCAGCAGGGAGGACAGGGGTGGTTTTGATACGCAGTATTTT
TRBV4-3	-	TRBJ1-2	-	CASSQEGSRGSGTF	TGCGCCAGCAGCCAAGAAGGGTCGAGGGGCTCCGGCACCTTC
TRBV5-6	-	TRBJ1-2	-	CASSLEYRDYGYTF	TGTGCCAGCAGCTTGGAATACAGAGACTATGGCTACACCTTC
TRBV7-2	TRBD2	TRBJ2-5	-	CASSLYTSGQETQYF	TGTGCCAGCAGCTTATATACTAGCGGCCAAGAGACCCAGTACTTC
TRBV27	-	TRBJ1-4	-	CASLKLTVRGLYEKLFF	TGTGCCAGCCTGAAGCTGACAGTACGGGGTCTATATGAAAAACTGTTTTTT
TRBV5-4	-	TRBJ2-5	-	CASRMDFFGGRETQYF	TGTGCCAGCAGGATGGACTTCTTCGGGGGAAGAGAGACCCAGTACTTC
TRBV18	-	TRBJ2-7	-	CASSLETAYEQYF	TGTGCCAGCTCACTAGAAACAGCCTACGAGCAGTACTTC
TRBV2	TRBD1	TRBJ2-5	-	CASSVETGMAETQYF	TGTGCCAGCAGTGTGGAGACAGGGATGGCGGAGACCCAGTACTTC
TRBV6-1	TRBD2	TRBJ2-7	-	CASSELAGSSYEQYF	TGTGCCAGCAGTGAACTAGCGGGGAGCTCCTACGAGCAGTACTTC
TRBV6-1	-	TRBJ1-1	-	CASSEKPGAFF	TGTGCCAGCAGTGAAAAACCAGGAGCTTTCTTT
TRBV29-1	-	TRBJ1-1	-	CSVVVGAYTEAFF	TGCAGCGTTGTGGTGGGGGCCTACACTGAAGCTTTCTTT
TRBV29-1	TRBD1	TRBJ1-1	-	CSVRRGRGEAFF	TGCAGCGTTCGAAGGGGGCGAGGTGAAGCTTTCTTT
TRBV11-2	-	TRBJ1-1	-	CASRYPHTEAFF	TGTGCCAGCAGATATCCCCACACTGAAGCTTTCTTT
TRBV12-5	-	TRBJ1-1	-	CASGRSDGNTEAFF	TGTGCTAGTGGTCGCTCGGACGGGAACACTGAAGCTTTCTTT
TRBV2	-	TRBJ2-7	-	CASRSAYEQYF	TGTGCCAGCAGGAGTGCCTACGAGCAGTACTTC
TRBV19	-	TRBJ2-7	-	CASSTSGVLSYEQYF	TGTGCCAGTAGTACCTCCGGAGTTCTCTCCTACGAGCAGTACTTC
TRBV5-3	-	TRBJ2-7	-	CARSLSSVDSPYYEQYF	TGTGCCAGAAGCTTGAGTTCAGTGGACAGTCCCTACTACGAGCAGTACTTC
TRBV6-1	-	TRBJ1-5	-	CASSEGVYSNQPQHF	TGTGCCAGCAGTGAAGGGGTGTATAGCAATCAGCCCCAGCATTTT